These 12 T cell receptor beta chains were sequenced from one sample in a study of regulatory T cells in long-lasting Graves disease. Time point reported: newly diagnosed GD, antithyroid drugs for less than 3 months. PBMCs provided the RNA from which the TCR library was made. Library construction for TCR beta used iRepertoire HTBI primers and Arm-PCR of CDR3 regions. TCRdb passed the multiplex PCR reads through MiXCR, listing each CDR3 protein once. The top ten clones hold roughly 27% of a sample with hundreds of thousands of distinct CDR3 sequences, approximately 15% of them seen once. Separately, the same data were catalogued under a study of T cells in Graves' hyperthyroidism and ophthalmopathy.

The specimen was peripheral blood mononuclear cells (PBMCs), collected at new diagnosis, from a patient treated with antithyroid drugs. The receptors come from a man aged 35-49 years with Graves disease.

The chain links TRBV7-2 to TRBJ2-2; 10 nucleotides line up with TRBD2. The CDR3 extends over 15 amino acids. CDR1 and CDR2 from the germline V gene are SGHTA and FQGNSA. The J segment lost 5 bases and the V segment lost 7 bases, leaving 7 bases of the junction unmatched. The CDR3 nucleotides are TGTGCCAGCAAGGGGGAGCGGGGGGGAACCGGGGAGCTGTTTTTT. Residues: CASKGERGGTGELFF. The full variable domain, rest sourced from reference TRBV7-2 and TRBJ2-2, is GAGVSQSPSNKVTEKGKDVELRCDPISGHTALYWYRQSLGQGLEFLIYFQGNSAPDKSGLPSDRFSAERTGGSVSTLTIQRTQQEDSAVYLCASKGERGGTGELFFGEGSRLTVL.

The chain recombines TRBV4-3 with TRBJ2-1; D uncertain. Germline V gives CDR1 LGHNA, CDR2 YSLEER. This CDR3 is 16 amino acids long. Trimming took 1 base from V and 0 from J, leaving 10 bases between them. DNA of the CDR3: TGCGCCAGCAGCCAAGGGGTATACAGCTCCTACAATGAGCAGTTCTTC. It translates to CASSQGVYSSYNEQFF.

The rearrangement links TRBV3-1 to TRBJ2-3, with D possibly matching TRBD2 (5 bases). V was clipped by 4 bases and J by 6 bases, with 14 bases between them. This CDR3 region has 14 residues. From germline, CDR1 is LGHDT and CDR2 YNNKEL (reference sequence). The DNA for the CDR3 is TGTGCCAGCAGCCTGGACTTGGTTGGGGATACGCAGTATTTT. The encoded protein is CASSLDLVGDTQYF.

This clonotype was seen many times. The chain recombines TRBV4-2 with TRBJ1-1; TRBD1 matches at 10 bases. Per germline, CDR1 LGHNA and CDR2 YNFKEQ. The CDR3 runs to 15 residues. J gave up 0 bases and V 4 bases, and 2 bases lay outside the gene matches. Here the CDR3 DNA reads TGTGCCAGCAGCCCGACAGGGGGCCTGAACACTGAAGCTTTCTTT. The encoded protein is CASSPTGGLNTEAFF.

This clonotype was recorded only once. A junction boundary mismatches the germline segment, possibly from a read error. In nucleotides, the CDR3 is TGCGCCAGCAAACCCGGGCCCCGGCTTGAAAAACTGTTTTTT. Protein product: CASKPGPRLEKLFF. The chain links TRBV6-9 to TRBJ1-4; no clear D. CDR1 MNHGY and CDR2 SVAAGI come from the germline V gene. This CDR3 is 14 amino acids long.

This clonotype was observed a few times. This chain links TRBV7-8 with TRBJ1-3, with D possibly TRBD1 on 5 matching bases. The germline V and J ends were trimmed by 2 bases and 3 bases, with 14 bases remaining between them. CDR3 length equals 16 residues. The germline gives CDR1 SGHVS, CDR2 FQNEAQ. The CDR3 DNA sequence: TGTGCCAGCAGCTTAAGATTATCCAGGGATGGAAACACCATATATTTT. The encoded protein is CASSLRLSRDGNTIYF.

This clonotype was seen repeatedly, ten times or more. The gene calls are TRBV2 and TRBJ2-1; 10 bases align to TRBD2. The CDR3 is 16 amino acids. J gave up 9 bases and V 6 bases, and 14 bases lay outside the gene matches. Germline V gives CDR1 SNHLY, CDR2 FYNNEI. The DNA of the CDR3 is TGTGCCAGCAGAAGTGCCGAAGGGACTAGCGTGTTTGAGCAGTTCTTC. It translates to CASRSAEGTSVFEQFF.

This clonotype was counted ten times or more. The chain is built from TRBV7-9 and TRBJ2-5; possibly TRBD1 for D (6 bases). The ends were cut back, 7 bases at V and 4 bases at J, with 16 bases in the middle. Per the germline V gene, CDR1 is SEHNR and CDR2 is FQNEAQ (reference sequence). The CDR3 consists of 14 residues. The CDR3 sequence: CASTKGELRETQYF. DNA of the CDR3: TGTGCCAGCACCAAGGGGGAACTGCGAGAGACCCAGTACTTC.

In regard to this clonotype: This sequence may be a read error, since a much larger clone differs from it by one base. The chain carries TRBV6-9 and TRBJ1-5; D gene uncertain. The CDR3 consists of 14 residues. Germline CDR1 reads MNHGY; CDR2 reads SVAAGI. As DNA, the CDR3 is TGTGCCAGCGGTTACAACGGATGGGATCAGCCCCAGCATTTT. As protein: CASGYNGWDQPQHF.

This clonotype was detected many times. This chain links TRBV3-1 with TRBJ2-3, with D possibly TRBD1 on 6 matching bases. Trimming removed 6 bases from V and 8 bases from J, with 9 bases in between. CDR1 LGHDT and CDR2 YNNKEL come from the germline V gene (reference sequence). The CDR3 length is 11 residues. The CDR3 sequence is CASRQGSTQYF. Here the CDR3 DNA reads TGTGCCAGCAGACAGGGTAGTACGCAGTATTTT.

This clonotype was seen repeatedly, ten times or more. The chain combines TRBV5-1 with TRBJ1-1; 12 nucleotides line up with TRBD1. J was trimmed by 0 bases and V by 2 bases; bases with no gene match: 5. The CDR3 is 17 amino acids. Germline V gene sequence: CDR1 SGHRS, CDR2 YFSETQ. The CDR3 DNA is TGCGCCAGCAGCTTCGGGACAGGGGGCCCTATGAACACTGAAGCTTTCTTT. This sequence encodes CASSFGTGGPMNTEAFF. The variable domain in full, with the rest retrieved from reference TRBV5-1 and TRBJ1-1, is KAGVTQTPRYLIKTRGQQVTLSCSPISGHRSVSWYQQTPGQGLQFLFEYFSETQRNKGNFPGRFSGRQFSNSRSEMNVSTLELGDSALYLCASSFGTGGPMNTEAFFGQGTRLTVV.

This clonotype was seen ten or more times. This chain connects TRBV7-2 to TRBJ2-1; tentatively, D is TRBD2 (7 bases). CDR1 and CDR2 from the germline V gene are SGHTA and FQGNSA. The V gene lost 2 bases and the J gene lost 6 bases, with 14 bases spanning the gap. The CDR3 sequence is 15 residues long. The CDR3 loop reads CASSLRSGGPNEQFF. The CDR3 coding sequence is TGTGCCAGCAGCTTAAGGTCGGGGGGCCCCAATGAGCAGTTCTTC.